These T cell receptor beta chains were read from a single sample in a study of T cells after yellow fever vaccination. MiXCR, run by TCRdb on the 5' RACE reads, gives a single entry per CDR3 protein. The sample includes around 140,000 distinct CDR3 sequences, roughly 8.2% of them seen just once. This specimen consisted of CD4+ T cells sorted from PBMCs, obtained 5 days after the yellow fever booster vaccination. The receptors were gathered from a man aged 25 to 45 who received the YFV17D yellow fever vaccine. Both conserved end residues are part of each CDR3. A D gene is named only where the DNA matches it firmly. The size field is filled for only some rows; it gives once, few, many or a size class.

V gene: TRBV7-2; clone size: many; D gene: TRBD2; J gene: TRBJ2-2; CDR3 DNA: TGTGCCAGCAGCCCCACGGGACTACTGAACACCGGGGAGCTGTTTTTT; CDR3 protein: CASSPTGLLNTGELFF
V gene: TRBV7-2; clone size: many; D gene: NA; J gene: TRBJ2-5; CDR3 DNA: TGTGCCAGCAGGGCCGGGGCGGCGGAGACCCAGTACTTC; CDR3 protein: CASRAGAAETQYF
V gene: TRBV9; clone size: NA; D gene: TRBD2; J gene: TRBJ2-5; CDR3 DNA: TGTGCCAGCAGCGCAGGGACTAGGATTATTCAAGAGACCCAGTACTTC; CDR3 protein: CASSAGTRIIQETQYF
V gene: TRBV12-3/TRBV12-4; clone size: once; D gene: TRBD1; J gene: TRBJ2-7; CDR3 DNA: TGTGCCAGCGGGGACAGGGGGGGAACCTTC; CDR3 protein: CASGDRGGTF
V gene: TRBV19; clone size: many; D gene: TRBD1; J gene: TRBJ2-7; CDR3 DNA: TGTGCCAGTAGTGTCCACAGGGGAACGCAGTACTTC; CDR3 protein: CASSVHRGTQYF
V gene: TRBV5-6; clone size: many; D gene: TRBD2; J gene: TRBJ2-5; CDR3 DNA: TGTGCCAGCTCGGAAGCGGGAGCACAAGAGACCCAGTACTTC; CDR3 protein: CASSEAGAQETQYF
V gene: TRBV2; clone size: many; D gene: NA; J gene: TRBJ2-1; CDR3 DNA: TGTGCCAGCAGTGAATTAAGGCAGGGCGATGAGCAGTTCTTC; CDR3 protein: CASSELRQGDEQFF
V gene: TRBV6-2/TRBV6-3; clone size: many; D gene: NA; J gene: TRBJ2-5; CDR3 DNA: TGTGCCAGCAGTTACTCCGTGGAGACCCAGTACTTC; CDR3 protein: CASSYSVETQYF
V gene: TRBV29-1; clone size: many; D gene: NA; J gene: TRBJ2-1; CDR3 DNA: TGCAGCGTTGAGGTCGCCGGGAAGCAGTTCTTC; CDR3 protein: CSVEVAGKQFF
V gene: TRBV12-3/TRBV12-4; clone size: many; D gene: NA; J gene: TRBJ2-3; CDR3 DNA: TGTGCCAGCAGTTCCGGACAGATCACAGATACGCAGTATTTT; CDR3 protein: CASSSGQITDTQYF
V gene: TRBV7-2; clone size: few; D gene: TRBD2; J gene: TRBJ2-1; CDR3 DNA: TGTGCCAGCAGCCACTCTAGCGGAGGGAGCAATGAGCAGTTCTTC; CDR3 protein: CASSHSSGGSNEQFF
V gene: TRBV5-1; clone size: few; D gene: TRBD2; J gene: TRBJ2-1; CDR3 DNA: TGCGCCAGCAGCTTGGAGCGGGAGGGCCGATATGAGCAGTTCTTC; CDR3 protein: CASSLEREGRYEQFF
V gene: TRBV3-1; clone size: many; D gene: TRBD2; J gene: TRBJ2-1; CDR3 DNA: TGTGCCAGCAGCCCTGGGGAGGGATTGCGCTATGAGCAGTTCTTC; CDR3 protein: CASSPGEGLRYEQFF
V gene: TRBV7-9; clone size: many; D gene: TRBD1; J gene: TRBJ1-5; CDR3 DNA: TGTGCCAGCAGCTTATTCCCGGGACAGGGGAAAAATCAGCCCCAGCATTTT; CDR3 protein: CASSLFPGQGKNQPQHF
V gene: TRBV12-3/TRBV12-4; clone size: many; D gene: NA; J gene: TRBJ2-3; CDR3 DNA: TGTGCCAGCTACTCTGGTTTGGGGCGCACAGATACGCAGTATTTT; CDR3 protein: CASYSGLGRTDTQYF
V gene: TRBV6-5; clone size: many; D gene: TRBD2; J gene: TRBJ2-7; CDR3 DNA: TGTGCCAGCAGCCTCATCCCTAGCGGCCCGGGGGAGCAGTACTTC; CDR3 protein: CASSLIPSGPGEQYF
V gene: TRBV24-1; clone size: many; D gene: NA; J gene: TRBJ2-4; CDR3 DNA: TGTGCCACCAGTGATCGGGGGGCAGGAGACATTCAGTACTTC; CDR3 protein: CATSDRGAGDIQYF
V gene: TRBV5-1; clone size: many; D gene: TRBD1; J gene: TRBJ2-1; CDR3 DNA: TGCGCCAGCAGTTTTGGGACAGGGAGCTCCTACAATGAGCAGTTCTTC; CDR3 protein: CASSFGTGSSYNEQFF
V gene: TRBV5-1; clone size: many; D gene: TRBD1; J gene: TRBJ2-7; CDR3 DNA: TGCGCCAGCAGCGGGGCTGGGGACAGGGTTCGCTACGAGCAGTACTTC; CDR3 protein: CASSGAGDRVRYEQYF
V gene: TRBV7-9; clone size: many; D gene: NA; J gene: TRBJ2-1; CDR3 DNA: TGTGCCAGCAGCTTTAGGGAGGACAATGAGCAGTTCTTC; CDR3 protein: CASSFREDNEQFF
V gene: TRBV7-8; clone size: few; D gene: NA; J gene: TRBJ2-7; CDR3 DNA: TGTGCCAGCAGCTTCGGCTACCGAGGGGTCGAGCAGTACTTC; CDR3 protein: CASSFGYRGVEQYF
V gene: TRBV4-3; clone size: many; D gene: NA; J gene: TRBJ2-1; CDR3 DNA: TGCGCCAGCAGCCCTAACCTGGGCGTCCACAATGAGCAGTTCTTC; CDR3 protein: CASSPNLGVHNEQFF
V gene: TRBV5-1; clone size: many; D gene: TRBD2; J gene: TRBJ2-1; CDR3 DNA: TGCGCCAGCAGCGAAGGGACTACCAACAATGAGCAGTTCTTC; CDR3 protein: CASSEGTTNNEQFF
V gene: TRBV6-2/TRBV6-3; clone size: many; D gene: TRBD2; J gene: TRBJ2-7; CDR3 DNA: TGTGCCAGCAGACCTACTAGCGGGATAAACGAGCAGTACTTC; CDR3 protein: CASRPTSGINEQYF
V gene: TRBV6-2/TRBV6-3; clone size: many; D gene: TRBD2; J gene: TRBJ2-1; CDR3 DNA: TGTGCCAGCGGCGGGACTAGCGTCCTGAGCTCCTACAATGAGCAGTTCTTC; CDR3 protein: CASGGTSVLSSYNEQFF
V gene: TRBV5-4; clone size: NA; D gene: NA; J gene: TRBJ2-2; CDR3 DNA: TGTGCCAGCAGCTTGGACGGGTTAGTGCGGAACACCGGGGAGCTGTTTTTT; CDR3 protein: CASSLDGLVRNTGELFF
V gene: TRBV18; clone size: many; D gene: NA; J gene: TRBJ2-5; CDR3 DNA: TGTGCCAGCTCCGCGGCTAGTTCTGAGACCCAGTACTTC; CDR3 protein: CASSAASSETQYF
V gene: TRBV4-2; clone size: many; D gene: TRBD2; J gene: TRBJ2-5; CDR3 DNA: TGTGCCAGCAGCCGATCGGCGGGAGGGCGAGAGACCCAGTACTTC; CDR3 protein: CASSRSAGGRETQYF
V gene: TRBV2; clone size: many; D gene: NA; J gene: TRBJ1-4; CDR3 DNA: TGTGCCAGCAGTGTATCGGGGGCAACTAATGAAAAACTGTTTTTT; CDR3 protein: CASSVSGATNEKLFF
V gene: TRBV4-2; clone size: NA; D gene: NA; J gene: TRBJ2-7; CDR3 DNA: TGTGCCAGCAGCCCGGGACTCGTCTACGAGCAGTACTTC; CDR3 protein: CASSPGLVYEQYF
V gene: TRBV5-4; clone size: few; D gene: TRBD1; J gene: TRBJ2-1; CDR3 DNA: TGTGCCAGCGACCGTCGGGACAGGGGTTACAATGAGCAGTTCTTC; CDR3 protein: CASDRRDRGYNEQFF
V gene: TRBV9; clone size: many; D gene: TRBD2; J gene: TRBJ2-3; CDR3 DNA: TGTGCCAGCAGCGTAGCTGTGGCTAGCGGGAGAGTAGGCACAGATACGCAGTATTTT; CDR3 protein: CASSVAVASGRVGTDTQYF
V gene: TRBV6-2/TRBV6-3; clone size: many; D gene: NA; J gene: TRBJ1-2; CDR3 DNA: TGTGCCAGCAGTAAGGGGGGCCAACAAGCAGCCTATGGCTACACCTTC; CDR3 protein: CASSKGGQQAAYGYTF